This TCR beta chain was recorded in a study of T cell repertoires in cytomegalovirus infection. This clonotype was observed once. This may be a read error: a much more frequent sequence differs by one nucleotide. CDR1 and CDR2 (germline): SGHTA, FQGNSA. V was trimmed by 6 bases and J by 2 bases, leaving 11 bases between them. CDR3 length equals 14 residues. TCRdb re-analysed the reads in MiXCR, keeping a single row per CDR3 protein. The sample has some 680,000 distinct CDR3 sequences, less than 40% seen once. The sequenced sample was PBMCs. The chain employs TRBV7-2 and TRBJ1-5; D may be TRBD1 (6 bases). The clonotype was recovered from a human donor in good health (CMV status not recorded). Some clones in this sample may be carry-over from other donors' samples. CDR3 loop: CASSQGHGNQPQHF. As DNA, the CDR3 is TGTGCCAGCAGTCAGGGACATGGCAATCAGCCCCAGCATTTT.